A single sample is the source of the 20 T cell receptor beta chains below, sequenced in a study of response to subunit inactivated influenza vaccine. Each CDR3 protein gets one entry after TCRdb re-called the RT-PCR reads with MiXCR. There are 800,000 to 1,000,000 distinct CDR3 sequences in the sample; about 20% occur only once, and 10% to 13% lies in the top ten. The sample was PBMCs from blood, taken around 5 days after vaccination. Source of these receptors: a man between 45 and 60 years old who received an inactivated influenza vaccine.

The V call is TRBV21-1, the J call TRBJ1-5; TRBD1 reflects the table's D call only, with no check against the DNA. TRBV21-1 is an annotated pseudogene. The CDR3 runs to 17 residues. The CDR3 DNA sequence: TGTGCCAGCAGCAACCTTTCGCAGACAGGGCTACATCAGCCCCAGCATTTT. It yields the protein CASSNLSQTGLHQPQHF.

CDR3 sequence reads: CASSFGAGGTDTQYF. CDR3 bases: TGCGCCAGCAGCTTCGGGGCTGGGGGCACAGATACGCAGTATTTT. The chain is built from TRBV5-1 and TRBJ2-3; D assignment may be TRBD1 or TRBD2 (5 bases each). Trimming removed 2 bases from V and 1 base from J, with 11 bases in between. The CDR3 consists of 15 residues. Per the germline V gene, CDR1 is SGHRS and CDR2 is YFSETQ.

The chain recombines TRBV18 with TRBJ2-7, with a possible D match to TRBD1 (5 bases). This CDR3 is built from 13 residues. In germline, CDR1 is KGHSH, CDR2 LQKENI. The V gene lost 5 bases and the J gene lost 2 bases, with 10 bases spanning the gap. The CDR3 sequence: CASSRQSPYEQYF. The CDR3 region has the DNA TGTGCCAGCTCAAGACAGAGTCCCTACGAGCAGTACTTC.

This clonotype was counted ten times or more. This chain links TRBV9 with TRBJ2-5; D not certain. Trimming shortened V by 0 bases and J by 1 base, and 4 bases separated the two germline ends. Germline-derived CDR1 and CDR2 are SGDLS and YYNGEE. This CDR3 is 13 amino acids long. For the CDR3, the DNA is TGTGCCAGCAGCGTAGGACCCCAAGAGACCCAGTACTTC. It specifies CASSVGPQETQYF.

In this sample, this clonotype turned up a few times. V gene TRBV7-9 combines with J gene TRBJ1-1; no firm D call. Per germline, CDR1 SEHNR and CDR2 FQNEAQ (reference sequence). The CDR3 spans 13 residues. Deletions cut 5 bases from V and 4 bases from J, with 11 bases between. The CDR3 sequence is CASSGSLGTEAFF. The CDR3 DNA follows: TGTGCCAGCAGCGGCTCGTTGGGCACTGAAGCTTTCTTT.

V and J are TRBV4-3 and TRBJ1-5; 8 bases are shared with TRBD1. With 4 bases clipped from V and 0 bases from J, the junction kept 14 bases outside the gene matches. The CDR3 has 19 residues. Germline V gives CDR1 LGHNA, CDR2 YSLEER. The CDR3 region has the DNA TGCGCCAGCAGCCCGGACCCACAGGGGGAATGGTATAGCAATCAGCCCCAGCATTTT. It translates to CASSPDPQGEWYSNQPQHF.

This clonotype was counted a few times. This chain connects TRBV6-1 to TRBJ2-1; 12 bases are a match to TRBD2. The V gene's germline CDR1 is MNHNS and CDR2 SASEGT. The CDR3 runs to 18 residues. The junction had 9 bases not matched to a gene; V was cut back by 6 bases and J by 0 bases. CDR3 amino acids: CASRPGLAGKSSYNEQFF. CDR3 DNA sequence: TGTGCCAGCAGACCTGGACTAGCGGGAAAAAGCTCCTACAATGAGCAGTTCTTC.

This clonotype was found a few times. This chain connects TRBV4-3 to TRBJ1-1; TRBD1 matches 8 bases. J was trimmed by 5 bases and V by 1 base; bases with no gene match: 3. Per germline, CDR1 LGHNA and CDR2 YSLEER. The CDR3 has 14 residues. The CDR3 sequence: CASSQAGGRTEAFF. The DNA of the CDR3 is TGCGCCAGCAGCCAAGCAGGGGGCAGGACTGAAGCTTTCTTT.

This clonotype was seen a few times. The chain combines TRBV27 with TRBJ2-1, with D possibly matching TRBD2 (5 bases). Germline V gene data show CDR1 as MNHEY and CDR2 as SMNVEV (reference sequence). The CDR3 length is 14 residues. V was clipped by 2 bases and J by 9 bases, with 14 bases between them. The CDR3 loop is CASSLLAALGEQFF. The CDR3 bases are TGTGCCAGCAGTTTACTAGCAGCCCTCGGTGAGCAGTTCTTC.

The chain uses TRBV30 and TRBJ1-1; the D gene is possibly TRBD1 (6 bases). Germline CDR1 GTSNPN, CDR2 SVGIG (reference sequence). Between the trimmed V and J ends, which lost 4 bases and 3 bases, there was a span of 9 bases. The CDR3 length is 12 residues. The DNA for the CDR3 is TGTGCCTGGAACAGGGCTGACACTGAAGCTTTCTTT. It encodes CAWNRADTEAFF.

The rearrangement joins TRBV7-7 to TRBJ2-3; 8 bases match TRBD1. The CDR3 loop spans 15 amino acids. Germline-derived CDR1 and CDR2 are SSHAT and FNYEAQ (reference sequence). The CDR3 DNA reads as TGTGCTAGTAGTACCGGGACAGGTAGGACAGATACGCAGTATTTT. Its protein product is CASSTGTGRTDTQYF.

This sequence joins TRBV4-1 and TRBJ2-1; no clear D gene. Trimming took 4 bases from V and 5 from J, leaving 15 bases between them. From germline, CDR1 is MGHRA and CDR2 YSYEKL. The CDR3 has 15 amino acids. The CDR3 sequence is CASSPRPMVDNEQFF. The CDR3 region has the DNA TGCGCCAGCAGCCCACGCCCGATGGTGGACAATGAGCAGTTCTTC.

The rearrangement links TRBV10-3 to TRBJ2-1; 13 bases fit TRBD2. Trimming took 0 bases from V and 7 from J; bases not matched to a gene: 3. This CDR3 has 16 amino acids. Germline CDR1 is ENHRY and CDR2 is SYGVKD. The CDR3 spells CAISESPGLAGNEQFF. The CDR3 nucleotides read TGTGCCATCAGTGAGTCCCCGGGACTAGCGGGGAATGAGCAGTTCTTC.

This clonotype has more than one count but fewer than ten. DNA for the CDR3: TGTGCCAGCAGACGGGGGAGTAAAGAGATTGTGAATGAGCAGTTCTTC. Residues: CASRRGSKEIVNEQFF. V and J are TRBV14 and TRBJ2-1; TRBD2 might be the D (6 bases). This CDR3 region has 16 residues. Germline loops: CDR1 SGHDN, CDR2 FVKESK. Trimming cost V 6 bases and J 7 bases, with 22 bases left between them.

This clonotype was observed a few times. The chain joins TRBV6-2 or TRBV6-3 to TRBJ2-2, with 10 bases matching TRBD2. The CDR3 consists of 12 residues. CDR1 and CDR2 from the germline V gene are MNHEY and SVGEGT. The junction had 4 bases not matched to a gene; V was cut back by 11 bases and J by 7 bases. CDR3 DNA sequence: TGTGCCGCTCGGACTAGCGGCGGGGAGCTGTTTTTT. This sequence encodes CAARTSGGELFF.

This clonotype was counted at least ten times. The chain joins TRBV20-1 to TRBJ2-3; D unresolved. The length of the CDR3 is 12 residues. In germline, CDR1 is DFQATT, CDR2 SNEGSKA (reference sequence). Trimming took 5 bases from V and 4 from J, leaving 10 bases between them. CDR3 sequence reads: CSAHTPPDTQYF. CDR3 nucleotides: TGCAGTGCTCATACCCCCCCAGATACGCAGTATTTT.

The chain couples TRBV10-3 to TRBJ1-2; no clear D. The CDR3 extends over 10 amino acids. V lost 3 bases to trimming and J lost 7 bases, with 3 bases between them. Germline CDR1 reads ENHRY; CDR2 reads SYGVKD. The CDR3 DNA reads as TGTGCCATCAGTGACGGTGGCTACACCTTC. Its translation: CAISDGGYTF.

This clonotype was found a few times. This chain joins TRBV4-3 and TRBJ2-3; the D is unclear. The CDR3 length is 15 residues. CDR1 and CDR2 from the germline V gene are LGHNA and YSLEER. V was clipped by 0 bases and J by 4 bases, with 11 bases between them. The CDR3 sequence: CASSQDGAGADTQYF. The CDR3 region has the DNA TGCGCCAGCAGCCAAGACGGAGCAGGAGCAGATACGCAGTATTTT.

The rearrangement uses TRBV3-1 and TRBJ2-5, with 8 nucleotides matching TRBD1. CDR3 length equals 16 residues. Germline CDR1 is LGHDT and CDR2 is YNNKEL (reference sequence). Trimming removed 4 bases from V and 2 bases from J; junction bases left unmatched: 9. The CDR3 is CASSPSTGGPQETQYF. The CDR3 DNA is TGTGCCAGCAGCCCCAGCACAGGGGGTCCTCAAGAGACCCAGTACTTC.

J is TRBJ2-5 and V is TRBV12-3 or TRBV12-4, with D possibly matching TRBD2 (6 bases). The CDR3 is made up of 12 amino acids. The V end was cut by 6 bases, the J end by 5 bases, with 10 bases between. The CDR3: CASRGGTETQYF. The DNA for the CDR3 is TGTGCCAGCAGGGGGGGTACGGAGACCCAGTACTTC.